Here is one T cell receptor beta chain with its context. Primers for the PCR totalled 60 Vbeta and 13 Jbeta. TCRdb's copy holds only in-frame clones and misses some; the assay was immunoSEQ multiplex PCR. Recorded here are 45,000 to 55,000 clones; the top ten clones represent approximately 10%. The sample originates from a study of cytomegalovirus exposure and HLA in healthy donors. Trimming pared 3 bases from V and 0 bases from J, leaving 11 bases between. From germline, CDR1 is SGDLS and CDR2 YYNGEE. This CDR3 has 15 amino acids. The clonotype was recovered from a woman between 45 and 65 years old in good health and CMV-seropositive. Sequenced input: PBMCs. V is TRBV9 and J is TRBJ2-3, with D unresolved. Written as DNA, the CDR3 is TGTGCCAGCAGCGCCAGACTTGTTAGCACAGATACGCAGTATTTT. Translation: CASSARLVSTDTQYF.